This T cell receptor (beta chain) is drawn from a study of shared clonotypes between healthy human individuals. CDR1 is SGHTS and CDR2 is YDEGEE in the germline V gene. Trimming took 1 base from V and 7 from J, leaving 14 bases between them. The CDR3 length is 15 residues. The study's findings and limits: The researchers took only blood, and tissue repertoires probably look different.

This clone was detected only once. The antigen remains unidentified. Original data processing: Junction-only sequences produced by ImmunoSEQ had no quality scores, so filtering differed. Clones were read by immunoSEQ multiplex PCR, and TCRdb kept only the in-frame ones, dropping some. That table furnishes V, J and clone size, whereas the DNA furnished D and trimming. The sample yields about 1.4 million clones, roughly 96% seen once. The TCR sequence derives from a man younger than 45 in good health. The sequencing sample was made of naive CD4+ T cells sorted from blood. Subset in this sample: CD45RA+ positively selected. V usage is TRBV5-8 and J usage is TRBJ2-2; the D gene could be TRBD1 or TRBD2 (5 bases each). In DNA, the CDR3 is TGTGCCAGCAGCTTGAAGAGGGGTTTCGGCGGGGAGCTGTTTTTT. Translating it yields CASSLKRGFGGELFF.